This T cell receptor (beta chain) comes out of a study of post-analysis software for immune sequencing data. Study conclusions and caveats: Five TRBV segments occurring more often in patients than controls included TRBV5-6, TRBV5-1 and TRBV20-1. Analysis by F measure revealed that same-batch samples clustered strongly together.

Trimming removed 1 base at V and 2 bases at J, with 13 bases between. CDR1 and CDR2 (germline): SGHTA, FQGNSA. The CDR3 has 16 amino acids. Sequencing libraries made from TCR beta cDNA carried unique molecular identifiers. Via MiXCR, TCRdb re-called the PCR reads, giving one row per CDR3 protein. The data show about 770,000 distinct CDR3 sequences, 35% to 55% seen once. Remarks on this clonotype: Its antigen remains unknown.

Sequenced: blood. The rearrangement joins TRBV7-2 to TRBJ2-3, with D tentatively TRBD1 (6 bases). The TCR originated in a girl under 18 with multiple sclerosis. The CDR3 nucleotides are TGTGCCAGCAGCTTAGGGGGGCTAGCCAACACAGATACGCAGTATTTT. Its protein is CASSLGGLANTDTQYF.